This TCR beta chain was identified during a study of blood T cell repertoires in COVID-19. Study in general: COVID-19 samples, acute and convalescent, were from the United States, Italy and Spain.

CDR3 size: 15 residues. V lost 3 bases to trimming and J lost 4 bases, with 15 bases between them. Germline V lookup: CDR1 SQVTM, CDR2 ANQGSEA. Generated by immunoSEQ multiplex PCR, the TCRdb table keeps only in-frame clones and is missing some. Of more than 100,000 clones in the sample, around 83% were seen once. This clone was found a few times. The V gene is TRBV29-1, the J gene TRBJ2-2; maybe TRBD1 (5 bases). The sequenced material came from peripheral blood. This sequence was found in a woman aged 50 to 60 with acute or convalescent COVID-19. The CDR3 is CSVEGQGLGTGELFF. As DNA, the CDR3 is TGCAGCGTTGAGGGTCAGGGCTTAGGCACCGGGGAGCTGTTTTTT.